This is a list of T cell receptor beta chains from one sample in a study of naive and memory T cell subsets. TCRdb re-derived calls from the UMI-ligation and nested PCR reads in MiXCR, one entry per CDR3 protein. This table has 8,500 to 10,000 distinct CDR3 sequences, 5.5% to 6.5% appearing once. Specimen: CD4+ TEMRA cells from blood. The receptors come from a human donor in good health. Both conserved end residues are trimmed from each CDR3. Clone size is shown for a subset of rows, as once, few, many or a class of expanded clone.

v_call clone_size cdr3_aa
TRBV28 many ASRRSGGAPGANVLT
TRBV7-2 NA ASSSQSGEGYEQY
TRBV7-9 many ASSIRPSDEAF
TRBV6-2/TRBV6-3 many ASGHAENTEAF
TRBV7-9 NA ASSSGQGPNQPQH
TRBV19 few ASRRSGSVDTGELF
TRBV30 many AWSPRNSYGYT
TRBV20-1 many SASSDSFHTNYGYT
TRBV14 many ASSPLQGSSYEQY
TRBV19 NA ASRNATGRETQY
TRBV15 many ATSRYGSKSLYEQY
TRBV7-3 NA ASSLRVYSGSLPGELF
TRBV9 many ASSVEPHANTGELF
TRBV6-2/TRBV6-3 many ASSYSRDRVHEQY
TRBV18 NA ASSPRGQGGGYEQY
TRBV12-3/TRBV12-4 many ASTQDRNEQF
TRBV18 NA ASSRGLAGTDTQY
TRBV2 many ASSELGAYEQY
TRBV3-1 NA ASSLCGGELF
TRBV18 NA ASSPLPGQPNSPLH
TRBV4-1 many ASSPGAALLDTQY
TRBV6-5 NA ASSYGTGEVEQY
TRBV11-2 many ASSSRQGWEQY
TRBV3-1 many ASSQGLAGSYEQY